The 11 T cell receptor beta chains below all came from one sample that was sequenced in a study of cytomegalovirus exposure and HLA in healthy donors (dated by TCRdb to the late 2010s). The library was prepared using the immunoSEQ multiplex PCR assay. For the multiplex PCR, a mixture combining 60 forward primers for TCR Vbeta segments and 13 reverse primers for TCR Jbeta segments was used. TCRdb limited this immuneACCESS table to in-frame rearrangements with V and J called. A share of clones is missing; checked studies link under half to unresolved V genes, and the rest is unexplained. Here the sample has about 200,000 clones; about 80% occur a single time. The ten largest clones represent less than 3% of the sample. Sample: PBMCs. The receptors were sampled from a woman aged 30 to 39 in good health and CMV-seronegative.

Only one count was recorded for this clone. This chain joins TRBV7-9 and TRBJ2-3, with D possibly TRBD1 on 5 matching bases. This CDR3 region has 15 residues. Germline loops: CDR1 SEHNR, CDR2 FQNEAQ (reference sequence). The germline V and J ends were trimmed by 1 base and 1 base, with 9 bases remaining between them. CDR3 amino acids: CASSLGQGGTDTQYF. For the CDR3, the DNA is TGTGCCAGCAGCTTAGGTCAGGGTGGCACAGATACGCAGTATTTT.

CDR3 sequence: CASTKLAGVVNEQFF. CDR3 in DNA: TGTGCCAGCACCAAACTAGCGGGAGTGGTAAATGAGCAGTTCTTC. The chain couples TRBV5-4 to TRBJ2-1; TRBD2 agrees at 11 bases. After removal of 6 bases from V and 7 bases from J, the junction contained 9 bases not matched to a gene. Germline V gene lookup returns CDR1 SGHNT and CDR2 YYREEE (reference sequence). This CDR3 spans 15 amino acids. The whole variable domain, remainder taken from reference TRBV5-4 and TRBJ2-1, is ETGVTQSPTHLIKTRGQQVTLRCSSQSGHNTVSWYQQALGQGPQFIFQYYREEENGRGNFPPRFSGLQFPNYSSELNVNALELDDSALYLCASTKLAGVVNEQFFGPGTRLTVL.

On this clone itself: Germline is not matched at one junction end, which may reflect a read error. This rearrangement joins TRBV7-9 to TRBJ2-7; TRBD1 is a possible D gene (5 bases). The CDR3 has 16 residues. Germline CDR1 reads SEHNR; CDR2 reads FQNEAQ (reference sequence). The CDR3 DNA follows: TGTTCCAGCAGTCGCCAGGGCGCCGCGAGCTCCTACGAGCAGTACTTC. Its protein product is CSSSRQGAASSYEQYF.

V usage is TRBV14 and J usage is TRBJ2-5, with 7 positions matching TRBD1. This CDR3 has 15 amino acids. CDR1 is SGHDN and CDR2 is FVKESK in the germline V gene. With V trimmed by 3 bases and J by 3 bases, 7 bases remained unmatched. In nucleotides, the CDR3 is TGTGCCAGCAGCCAGGCTTGGCAGGGGGAAGAGACCCAGTACTTC. This translates into CASSQAWQGEETQYF.

This chain joins TRBV27 and TRBJ1-4; no clear D gene. This CDR3 spans 15 amino acids. The V gene lost 3 bases and the J gene lost 7 bases, with 15 bases spanning the gap. Germline CDR1 is MNHEY and CDR2 is SMNVEV (reference sequence). The CDR3 protein is CASSFTGEISEKLFF. DNA of the CDR3: TGTGCCAGCAGTTTTACCGGGGAGATAAGTGAAAAACTGTTTTTT.

The rearrangement joins TRBV9 to TRBJ2-3; D ambiguous. Trimming removed 7 bases from V and 2 bases from J, with 11 bases in between. The CDR3 sequence is 13 residues long. Germline-derived CDR1 and CDR2 are SGDLS and YYNGEE. CDR3 in amino acids: CASARGLTDTQYF. The CDR3 DNA sequence: TGTGCCAGCGCCCGTGGGCTCACAGATACGCAGTATTTT.

V usage is TRBV6-1 and J usage is TRBJ2-7; D might be TRBD1 (5 bases). The CDR3 totals 13 residues. The germline V and J ends were trimmed by 8 bases and 2 bases, with 13 bases remaining between them. The V gene's germline CDR1 is MNHNS and CDR2 SASEGT. The CDR3 nucleotides are TGTGCCAGCGTTAGGACATTCGCCTACGAGCAGTACTTC. Translated, it gives CASVRTFAYEQYF.

CDR3 in DNA: TGTGCCAGCAGTTCCACCGCCGTCGGGGGGGGCTACACCTTC. As protein: CASSSTAVGGGYTF. This sequence joins TRBV28 and TRBJ1-2; perhaps TRBD1 as D (5 bases). The V and J ends lost 4 bases and 8 bases respectively, with 17 bases between them. The CDR3 is 14 amino acids. Germline-derived CDR1 and CDR2 are MDHEN and SYDVKM.

This clone was seen a few times. V is TRBV7-2 and J is TRBJ2-1, with 8 bases matching TRBD1. CDR3 length: 13 amino acids. J was trimmed by 7 bases and V by 6 bases; bases with no gene match: 5. CDR1 is SGHTA and CDR2 is FQGNSA in the germline V gene. The CDR3 sequence is CASSGQGWNEQFF. Here the CDR3 DNA reads TGTGCCAGCAGTGGACAGGGATGGAATGAGCAGTTCTTC.

V usage is TRBV10-1 and J usage is TRBJ2-3; 10 positions agree with TRBD2. With 6 bases clipped from V and 3 bases from J, the junction kept 6 bases outside the gene matches. This CDR3 is 15 amino acids long. Germline V CDR1 and CDR2: WNHNN, SYGVQD (reference sequence). The CDR3 nucleotides read TGCGCCAGCAGCGCCCTAGCGGGGGTGACAGATACGCAGTATTTT. Its protein product is CASSALAGVTDTQYF.

V gene TRBV7-9 combines with J gene TRBJ2-7; TRBD2 might be the D (6 bases). CDR3 size: 16 residues. The germline CDR1 and CDR2 sequences are SEHNR and FQNEAQ (reference sequence). V shed 2 bases and J shed 3 bases, with 17 bases lying between them. CDR3 sequence reads: CASSLTGGARRYEQYF. The CDR3 nucleotides read TGTGCCAGCAGCTTAACGGGCGGGGCGCGTCGCTACGAGCAGTACTTC.